These 2 T cell receptor beta chains originate from one sample sequenced in a study of blood T cell repertoires in COVID-19 (dated by TCRdb to the early 2020s). The method behind the library was the immunoSEQ multiplex PCR assay. In TCRdb, the immuneACCESS table is reduced to in-frame sequences with V and J assigned. These tables do not hold every clone; where another copy was compared, an unresolved V gene accounts for under half, and the others remain unexplained. Across this sample there are about 160,000 clones, with less than 90% seen only once. The top ten constitute 8% of the sample. Material: PBMCs or T cells enriched from blood (not recorded which). The receptor set was obtained from a woman aged 50 to 60 who had recovered from COVID-19.

The rearrangement joins TRBV5-1 to TRBJ2-1; D is perhaps TRBD2 (6 bases). V was clipped by 5 bases and J by 7 bases, with 7 bases between them. CDR1 and CDR2 (germline): SGHRS, YFSETQ. The CDR3 has 11 residues. The CDR3 DNA reads TGCGCCAGCAGGGGACTTAATGAGCAGTTCTTC. Encoded protein: CASRGLNEQFF.

The rearrangement joins TRBV24-1 to TRBJ1-5; 7 bases line up with TRBD1. Trimming cost V 6 bases and J 3 bases; bases outside gene matches: 10. The length of the CDR3 is 16 residues. The V gene's germline CDR1 is KGHDR and CDR2 SFDVKD. CDR3 region: CATSKRGRGVNQPQHF. The CDR3 DNA follows: TGTGCCACCAGTAAGAGGGGGCGCGGGGTCAATCAGCCCCAGCATTTT.